These 26 T cell receptor beta chains were sequenced from one sample in a study of blood T cell repertoires in COVID-19. The assay was immunoSEQ multiplex PCR, and TCRdb's table has in-frame clones only and misses some. The sample has roughly 250,000 clones; around four fifths are singletons. Sequencing used peripheral blood. These receptor sequences come from a woman between 40 and 55 years old with active or convalescent COVID-19.

The rearrangement uses TRBV5-1 and TRBJ2-4, with 12 positions matching TRBD2. The V segment lost 1 base and the J segment 2 bases; nucleotides outside the gene matches: 7. The CDR3 totals 18 residues. Germline V gene data show CDR1 as SGHRS and CDR2 as YFSETQ. The CDR3 reads CASSLTSGGLRSKNIQYF. The DNA for the CDR3 is TGCGCCAGCAGCTTGACTAGCGGGGGGCTCCGGTCCAAAAACATTCAGTACTTC. The full variable domain, its missing parts supplied by reference TRBV5-1 and TRBJ2-4, is KAGVTQTPRYLIKTRGQQVTLSCSPISGHRSVSWYQQTPGQGLQFLFEYFSETQRNKGNFPGRFSGRQFSNSRSEMNVSTLELGDSALYLCASSLTSGGLRSKNIQYFGAGTRLSVL.

This clone was counted only a few times. CDR3 nucleotide sequence: TGTGCCAGCAGCGACCCAAGGAGATACAATGAGCAGTTCTTC. It is translated as CASSDPRRYNEQFF. The rearrangement uses TRBV2 and TRBJ2-1; D uncertain. The CDR3 runs 14 residues. Germline V lookup: CDR1 SNHLY, CDR2 FYNNEI. V shed 6 bases and J shed 4 bases, with 13 bases lying between them.

This clone appeared a single time. The rearrangement links TRBV7-3 to TRBJ1-2; TRBD1 might be the D (5 bases). Trimming removed 2 bases at V and 4 bases at J, with 11 bases between. This CDR3 spans 14 amino acids. The germline CDR1 and CDR2 sequences are SGHTA and FQGTGA. The CDR3 nucleotides read TGTGCCAGCAGCTTAGGATCGGGGGTCTATGGCTACACCTTC. This encodes CASSLGSGVYGYTF.

V usage is TRBV27 and J usage is TRBJ1-3, with D possibly TRBD1 on 6 matching bases. The CDR3 is 14 residues long. V was trimmed by 3 bases and J by 2 bases, leaving 8 bases between them. Germline assignment: CDR1 MNHEY and CDR2 SMNVEV (reference sequence). CDR3: CASSLSGAGNTIYF. Here the CDR3 DNA reads TGTGCCAGCAGTTTGTCAGGGGCTGGAAACACCATATATTTT.

This clone was seen only once. Additional DNA sequences in this sample encode the identical CDR3. The chain links TRBV7-9 to TRBJ2-5, with D maybe TRBD1 (5 bases). The V gene's germline CDR1 is SEHNR and CDR2 FQNEAQ (reference sequence). Trimming removed 0 bases at V and 2 bases at J, with 7 bases between. The CDR3 has 14 amino acids. The CDR3: CASSLASGQETQYF. CDR3 nucleotide sequence: TGTGCCAGCAGCTTAGCGTCAGGGCAAGAGACCCAGTACTTC.

This rearrangement joins TRBV27 to TRBJ2-3, with 8 bases matching TRBD2. This CDR3 spans 16 amino acids. V was clipped by 6 bases and J by 9 bases; unmatched bases: 17. The germline gives CDR1 MNHEY, CDR2 SMNVEV (reference sequence). CDR3 region: CASSRVGRTSIVTQYF. CDR3 nucleotide sequence: TGTGCCAGCAGCCGCGTGGGTAGGACTAGCATAGTCACGCAGTATTTT.

This clone was picked up a small number of times. CDR3 bases: TGTGCCAGCAGCGCCGGACAGGGGGCAAGTTCACCCCTCCACTTT. It is translated as CASSAGQGASSPLHF. This chain connects TRBV9 to TRBJ1-6, with 11 nucleotides matching TRBD1. The germline V gene has CDR1 SGDLS and CDR2 YYNGEE. V gave up 3 bases and J gave up 9 bases; unmatched junction bases: 5. The CDR3 contains 15 residues.

CDR3 DNA: TGTGCCAGCAGCTTGTTATCAGGGGGACCCTTCGGGCCCCAGCATTTT. This codes for CASSLLSGGPFGPQHF. The chain is built from TRBV5-6 and TRBJ1-5; 7 bases fit TRBD1. The length of the CDR3 is 16 residues. Germline V CDR1 and CDR2: SGHDT, YYEEEE. The trim removed 1 base at V and 9 bases at J, leaving 13 bases unmatched.

V and J are TRBV5-1 and TRBJ1-3, with 8 bases that match TRBD1. The CDR3 runs 17 residues. Germline CDR1 is SGHRS and CDR2 is YFSETQ. J lost 0 bases, V lost 2 bases, and 7 bases had no gene match. The DNA for the CDR3 is TGCGCCAGCAGCTTTTCCGGGACAGGATACTCTGGAAACACCATATATTTT. Amino acid sequence: CASSFSGTGYSGNTIYF.

This chain links TRBV7-9 with TRBJ2-7; TRBD2 agrees at 7 bases. V dropped 5 bases and J dropped 4; count of bases not matched to a gene: 11. The CDR3 consists of 15 residues. The V gene's germline CDR1 is SEHNR and CDR2 FQNEAQ (reference sequence). Here the CDR3 reads CASSRPGAGGYEQYF. CDR3 coding DNA: TGTGCCAGCAGCCGGCCCGGGGCCGGGGGGTACGAGCAGTACTTC. Full variable domain (remainder filled in from reference TRBV7-9 and TRBJ2-7): DTGVSQNPRHKITKRGQNVTFRCDPISEHNRLYWYRQTLGQGPEFLTYFQNEAQLEKSRLLSDRFSAERPKGSFSTLEIQRTEQGDSAMYLCASSRPGAGGYEQYFGPGTRLTVT.

The chain joins TRBV2 to TRBJ2-1; perhaps TRBD1 as D (5 bases). Germline CDR1 SNHLY, CDR2 FYNNEI. The CDR3 sequence is 14 residues long. The V and J ends lost 5 bases and 5 bases respectively, with 13 bases between them. The CDR3 nucleotides are TGTGCCAGCAGTCCCCGACAGCCGAACAATGAGCAGTTCTTC. It specifies CASSPRQPNNEQFF.

The chain carries TRBV11-3 and TRBJ2-3; 8 bases are a match to TRBD2. Germline CDR1 is SGHNT and CDR2 is YENEEA. Unmatched junction bases numbered 7, after V lost 5 bases and J lost 6 bases. This CDR3 has 14 residues. The CDR3 loop reads CASSPGGAGDTQYF. In DNA form, the CDR3 reads TGTGCCAGCAGCCCGGGGGGGGCCGGGGATACGCAGTATTTT. Variable domain in full (rest from reference TRBV11-3 and TRBJ2-3): EAGVVQSPRYKIIEKKQPVAFWCNPISGHNTLYWYLQNLGQGPELLIRYENEEAVDDSQLPKDRFSAERLKGVDSTLKIQPAELGDSAVYLCASSPGGAGDTQYFGPGTRLTVL.

As regards this clone: This sample also contains other DNA sequences that code for the same CDR3. The chain recombines TRBV3-1 (or the pseudogene TRBV3-2) with TRBJ1-6; D is uncertain. Germline assignment: CDR1 LGHDT and CDR2 YNNKEL (reference sequence). The CDR3 loop spans 13 amino acids. The V end lost 0 bases, the J end lost 7 bases, and 4 bases lay between the germline ends. The chain's CDR3 is CASSQDLNSPLHF. The DNA for the CDR3 is TGTGCCAGCAGCCAAGATCTGAATTCACCCCTCCACTTT.

This sequence joins TRBV5-1 and TRBJ1-4, with 9 nucleotides matching TRBD1. V dropped 4 bases and J dropped 8; count of bases not matched to a gene: 6. The CDR3 contains 14 residues. The germline gives CDR1 SGHRS, CDR2 YFSETQ. Here the CDR3 DNA reads TGCGCCAGCAGCCAACAGGGGGCCGGCGAAAAACTGTTTTTT. Residues: CASSQQGAGEKLFF.

This clone is a singleton in its sample. The chain links TRBV3-1 (or the pseudogene TRBV3-2) to TRBJ1-2; tentative D call: TRBD1 (6 bases). This CDR3 spans 17 amino acids. Trimming shortened V by 4 bases and J by 0 bases, and 18 bases separated the two germline ends. Germline values: CDR1 LGHDT, CDR2 YNNKEL (reference sequence). CDR3 residues: CASSLRDTSRTNYGYTF. The CDR3 DNA reads TGTGCCAGCAGCCTTCGGGACACCAGTCGAACTAACTATGGCTACACCTTC.

This clone was seen more than once but under ten times. This chain connects TRBV13 to TRBJ2-1; D remains unclear. The CDR3 runs 12 residues. The germline CDR1 and CDR2 sequences are PRHDT and FYEKMQ (reference sequence). With 5 bases removed from V and 9 bases from J, the gap between germline ends came to 11 bases. The CDR3: CASSPYMIEQFF. The CDR3 nucleotides are TGTGCCAGCAGCCCCTATATGATTGAGCAGTTCTTC.

A note on this clone: A read error may account for a junction end that differs from germline. V and J are TRBV19 and TRBJ2-1, with unresolved D. The CDR3 sequence is 13 residues long. Germline loops: CDR1 LNHDA, CDR2 SQIVND (reference sequence). The CDR3 protein is CASSIGSAVSVVF. CDR3 in DNA: TGTGCCAGTAGTATCGGTTCCGCGGTATCGGTTGTCTTC.

This clone has only one observation. The chain employs TRBV10-3 and TRBJ2-3, with 7 bases fitting TRBD1. In germline, CDR1 is ENHRY, CDR2 SYGVKD. The CDR3 totals 16 residues. The V segment lost 6 bases and the J segment 1 base; nucleotides outside the gene matches: 10. The CDR3 reads CAISLGQVSGTDTQYF. The CDR3 region has the DNA TGTGCCATCAGCCTCGGACAGGTCTCTGGCACAGATACGCAGTATTTT.

This clone was found a few times. V gene TRBV11-2 combines with J gene TRBJ2-2, with unresolved D. The CDR3 runs to 15 residues. Trimming removed 3 bases at V and 5 bases at J, with 13 bases between. Germline V gives CDR1 SGHAT, CDR2 FQNNGV. The DNA for the CDR3 is TGTGCCAGCAGCTTCCCTACTTCGGTAACCGGGGAGCTGTTTTTT. It translates to CASSFPTSVTGELFF.

V and J are TRBV27 and TRBJ2-3; D may be TRBD2 (6 bases). Germline V CDR1 and CDR2: MNHEY, SMNVEV (reference sequence). Between the trimmed V and J ends, which lost 7 bases and 1 base, there was a span of 18 bases. This CDR3 is built from 16 residues. DNA for the CDR3: TGTGCCAGCACTCGCCTTGCGGCTAGCGGCACAGATACGCAGTATTTT. Its translation: CASTRLAASGTDTQYF.

This clone was seen once. This sequence joins TRBV5-1 and TRBJ1-1; 8 bases fit TRBD1. Germline CDR1 reads SGHRS; CDR2 reads YFSETQ. CDR3 size: 15 residues. V gave up 3 bases and J gave up 3 bases; unmatched junction bases: 7. The CDR3 spells CASSSMGQVYTEAFF. The CDR3, as DNA: TGCGCCAGCAGCTCAATGGGACAGGTGTACACTGAAGCTTTCTTT.

This clone was counted a few times. J is TRBJ1-1 and V is TRBV15; D gene unclear. CDR3 length: 12 amino acids. V lost 1 base and J lost 3, with 3 bases in between. The V gene's germline CDR1 is LNHNV and CDR2 YYDKDF (reference sequence). The DNA for the CDR3 is TGTGCCACCAGCAGAGTCGACACTGAAGCTTTCTTT. It translates to CATSRVDTEAFF.

The chain joins TRBV10-2 to TRBJ2-1, with 16 bases fitting TRBD2. Germline CDR1 and CDR2: WSHSY and SAAADI. The CDR3 loop spans 14 amino acids. V dropped 6 bases and J dropped 8; count of bases not matched to a gene: 1. The CDR3 bases are TGCGCCAGCAGGGGACTAGCGGGGGGGGATGAGCAGTTCTTC. As protein: CASRGLAGGDEQFF.

Comment on this clone: This may arise from a read error, as a much more abundant clone is one base away. Other nucleotide sequences in the sample specify the same CDR3. The gene calls are TRBV7-9 and TRBJ2-3; tentative D call: TRBD2 (6 bases). This CDR3 spans 16 amino acids. The germline V gene has CDR1 SEHNR and CDR2 FQNEAQ (reference sequence). The germline V and J ends were trimmed by 0 bases and 3 bases, with 13 bases remaining between them. In DNA form, the CDR3 reads TGTGCCAGCAGCTTAGCGATTAGCGGATGGACAGATACGCAGTATTTT. It codes for CASSLAISGWTDTQYF.

J is TRBJ2-5 and V is TRBV2; perhaps TRBD1 as D (6 bases). Trimming took 7 bases from V and 1 from J, leaving 16 bases between them. Germline V gene lookup returns CDR1 SNHLY and CDR2 FYNNEI. CDR3 length: 15 residues. The chain's CDR3 is CASKMTRTVQETQYF. The CDR3 nucleotides read TGTGCCAGCAAGATGACGAGGACAGTCCAAGAGACCCAGTACTTC.

The chain links TRBV5-1 to TRBJ2-5; tentatively, D is TRBD1 (6 bases). Germline V CDR1 and CDR2: SGHRS, YFSETQ. The V gene lost 6 bases and the J gene lost 2 bases, with 11 bases spanning the gap. The CDR3 is 13 residues long. CDR3 sequence: CASTGQGQETQYF. CDR3 bases: TGCGCCAGCACAGGGCAGGGGCAAGAGACCCAGTACTTC.